This entry features one T cell receptor (beta chain) sequence. Antigen: not known. This was a deep-level run. Original handling: As immunoSEQ supplied junction-only sequences (without quality scores), filtering differed. Data came from immunoSEQ multiplex PCR; TCRdb stores just in-frame clones and leaves some out. Clone size and the V and J calls come from that table; the DNA yielded D and trimming. The profile shows around 2,000,000 clones, 85% to 95% of them singletons. This entry is derived from a study of shared clonotypes between healthy human individuals. Study-wide findings and caveats: Sorted-subset samples were not fully sequenced, rarefaction indicated. Across subsets, estimated richness was generally greater for naive than for memory populations.

V was pared by 1 base and J by 3 bases, with 10 bases between. This CDR3 has 14 amino acids. CDR1 and CDR2 (germline): SGHDN, FVKESK. This clonotype was obtained from a young man in good health. This chain uses TRBV14 with TRBJ2-7; D is uncertain. Sequencing input: naive CD4+ T cells sorted from blood. The subset: CD45RA+ positively selected. DNA for the CDR3: TGTGCCAGCAGCCAAGCGGATCCCATCTACGAGCAGTACTTC. Translated, it gives CASSQADPIYEQYF.